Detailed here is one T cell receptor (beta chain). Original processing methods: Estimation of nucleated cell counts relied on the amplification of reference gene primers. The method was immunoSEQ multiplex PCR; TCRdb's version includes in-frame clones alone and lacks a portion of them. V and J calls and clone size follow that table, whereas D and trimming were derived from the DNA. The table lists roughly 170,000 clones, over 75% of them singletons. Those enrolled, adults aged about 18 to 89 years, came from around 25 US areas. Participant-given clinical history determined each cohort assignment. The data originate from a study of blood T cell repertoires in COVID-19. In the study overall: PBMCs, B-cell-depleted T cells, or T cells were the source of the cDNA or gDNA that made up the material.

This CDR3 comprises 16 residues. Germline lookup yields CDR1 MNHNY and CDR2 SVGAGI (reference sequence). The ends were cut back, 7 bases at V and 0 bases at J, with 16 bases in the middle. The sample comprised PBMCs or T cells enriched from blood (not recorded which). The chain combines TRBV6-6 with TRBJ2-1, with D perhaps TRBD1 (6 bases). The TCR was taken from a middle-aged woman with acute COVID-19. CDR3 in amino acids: CASIKGGRSSYNEQFF. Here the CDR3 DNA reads TGTGCCAGCATTAAAGGGGGTAGGAGCTCCTACAATGAGCAGTTCTTC.